The clone carrying this T cell receptor beta chain was counted a single time. The source of the sample is a study of PD-L1 blockade in urothelial cancer. Study as a whole: It was at some point between 2014 and 2016 that patients started atezolizumab at 1,200 mg intravenously every 3 weeks.

Spiking of synthetic TCR analog templates was performed in each PCR. Some clones are missing from TCRdb's copy, which holds only in-frame ones; the method was immunoSEQ multiplex PCR. The sample shows approximately 90,000 clones, 90% of them seen only once. From germline, CDR1 is SGHRS and CDR2 YFSETQ. V lost 1 base, J lost 4 bases, and 9 bases lay in between. The CDR3 runs to 13 residues. The time point: pretreatment peripheral blood. Locally advanced or metastatic urothelial carcinoma was diagnosed in the patients. All patients handed over anywhere from 1 to 8 samples, pretreatment and on-treatment. The sequenced sample was PBMCs, obtained around atezolizumab (anti-PD-L1) treatment. The chain employs TRBV5-1 and TRBJ2-7; no definite D call. The TCR comes from a man in his 60s with urothelial cancer. The CDR3 sequence is CASSLSGAYEQYF. The DNA of the CDR3 is TGCGCCAGCAGCTTGTCCGGTGCATACGAGCAGTACTTC.